The TCR beta chain described here comes from a study of graft-versus-host responses after intestinal transplantation. Only in-frame clones appear in the TCRdb table, and some are missing; sequencing was by immunoSEQ multiplex PCR. Found here are under 100,000 clones, around 84% of them singletons; the top ten hold about 0.8%. Notes on this clone: Its antigen remains unknown.

Trimming shortened V by 0 bases and J by 7 bases, and 22 bases separated the two germline ends. CDR3 length: 17 amino acids. Germline-derived CDR1 and CDR2 are MGHRA and YSYEKL. The J gene is TRBJ2-7, the V gene TRBV4-1, with D possibly TRBD1 on 6 matching bases. The specimen comprised unstimulated CD4+ T cells sorted from spleen or lymph node cells, sampled before intestinal transplant. The origin of this receptor is a human donor who received an intestinal transplant. This CDR3 is CASSQELTGTFLREQYF. CDR3 nucleotide sequence: TGCGCCAGCAGCCAAGAGCTGACCGGGACATTCTTACGAGAGCAGTACTTC.